A single sample gave rise to the 6 T cell receptor beta chains below, sequenced in a study of shared T cell receptors in the human thymus. Only in-frame clones appear in the TCRdb table, and some are missing; sequencing was by immunoSEQ multiplex PCR. The data show some 400,000 clones, 85% to 95% seen once. Sequencing used thymocytes. These receptors all come from a human donor.

Only one count was recorded for this clone. J is TRBJ1-2 and V is TRBV12-5, with 7 bases fitting TRBD1. With V trimmed by 6 bases and J by 3 bases, 7 bases remained unmatched. This CDR3 is 14 amino acids long. CDR1 and CDR2 from the germline V gene are LGHNT and FRNRAP. The DNA for the CDR3 is TGTGCTAGTGGAATGACAGGGACGGACTATGGCTACACCTTC. The encoded protein is CASGMTGTDYGYTF.

The J gene is TRBJ2-2, the V gene TRBV19; TRBD2 matches 11 bases. With 5 bases clipped from V and 7 bases from J, the junction kept 15 bases outside the gene matches. There are 18 residues in the CDR3. Germline V gene sequence: CDR1 LNHDA, CDR2 SQIVND (reference sequence). As DNA, the CDR3 is TGTGCCAGTAGTTCGCGACGACTAGCGGGGTTAAGGGACGGGGAGCTGTTTTTT. The encoded protein is CASSSRRLAGLRDGELFF.

This clone was picked up one time. The rearrangement joins TRBV4-3 to TRBJ1-1, with no clear D. Germline V gene sequence: CDR1 LGHNA, CDR2 YSLEER. The CDR3 runs to 18 residues. V was shortened by 0 bases and J by 0 bases, with 17 bases between the two germline ends. DNA for the CDR3: TGCGCCAGCAGCCAAGATCTAAAGGTCGACATAATGAACACTGAAGCTTTCTTT. It specifies CASSQDLKVDIMNTEAFF.

The chain has TRBV25-1 and TRBJ2-5, with D possibly being TRBD1 or TRBD2 (5 bases each). Germline-derived CDR1 and CDR2 are MGHDK and SYGVNS. The CDR3 runs 16 residues. With 3 bases removed from V and 5 bases from J, the gap between germline ends came to 19 bases. CDR3 amino acids: CASSDLGGGGWETQYF. The CDR3 DNA reads TGTGCCAGCAGTGACCTTGGGGGTGGAGGTTGGGAGACCCAGTACTTC. The whole variable domain, remainder taken from reference TRBV25-1 and TRBJ2-5, is EADIYQTPRYLVIGTGKKITLECSQTMGHDKMYWYQQDPGMELHLIHYSYGVNSTEKGDLSSESTVSRIRTEHFPLTLESARPSHTSQYLCASSDLGGGGWETQYFGPGTRLLVL.

J is TRBJ2-1 and V is TRBV10-1; no clear D. This CDR3 region has 14 residues. V gave up 6 bases and J gave up 1 base, with 10 bases separating them. The germline gives CDR1 WNHNN, CDR2 SYGVQD (reference sequence). CDR3 in amino acids: CASSPLDSYNEQFF. CDR3 DNA sequence: TGCGCCAGCAGCCCCCTAGATTCCTACAATGAGCAGTTCTTC.

The chain links TRBV6-1 to TRBJ2-7; D is possibly TRBD1 (6 bases). The CDR3 extends over 16 amino acids. CDR1 and CDR2 from the germline V gene are MNHNS and SASEGT. V was clipped by 0 bases and J by 0 bases, with 12 bases between them. CDR3 protein: CASSEARGRFSYEQYF. DNA of the CDR3: TGTGCCAGCAGTGAAGCCAGGGGAAGGTTCTCCTACGAGCAGTACTTC.